What follows describes a single T cell receptor (beta chain). TCRdb's table, derived via immunoSEQ multiplex PCR, lists solely in-frame clones and lacks some. The sample contains about 60,000 clones, about 90% of which appear only once. The germline CDR1 and CDR2 sequences are MGHRA and YSYEKL. Trimming cost V 0 bases and J 6 bases; bases outside gene matches: 5. There are 15 residues in the CDR3. This sample was taken from a study of T cell changes during pregnancy in multiple sclerosis. The input for sequencing was CD4+ T cells from peripheral blood mononuclear cells, taken in the first trimester of pregnancy. This clonotype was sampled from a female donor with multiple sclerosis, enrolled in a pregnancy study. J is TRBJ1-1 and V is TRBV4-1; TRBD1 matches 9 bases. As DNA, the CDR3 is TGCGCCAGCAGCCAAGAAGGACAGGGGAATTCTGAAGCTTTCTTT. Amino acids: CASSQEGQGNSEAFF.